This T cell receptor beta chain derives from a study of monozygotic twins with inflammatory bowel disease. Study results and limitations: A reduction in TCRbeta diversity (inverse Simpson) was seen in IBD patients relative to healthy co-twins. The data offered no way to tell different T cell subtypes apart.

Points on this clonotype: Its antigen is as yet unknown.

Whole blood that had not undergone T cell sorting provided the isolated total RNA. Germline V gene data show CDR1 as LNHNV and CDR2 as YYDKDF (reference sequence). The CDR3 is 14 amino acids. TCRdb derives one entry per CDR3 protein from the 5' RACE reads, leaving out DNA. Listed are tens of thousands of distinct CDR3 sequences; just under 7.5% falls within the top ten. This chain uses TRBV15 with TRBJ1-2; TCRdb's D gene call, TRBD1, goes unchecked for lack of DNA. This TCR came from a human donor with ulcerative colitis or Crohn's disease, or a healthy co-twin of an affected twin (not recorded which). The sequenced sample consisted of blood. The CDR3 sequence is CATSTRRTGDGYTF.